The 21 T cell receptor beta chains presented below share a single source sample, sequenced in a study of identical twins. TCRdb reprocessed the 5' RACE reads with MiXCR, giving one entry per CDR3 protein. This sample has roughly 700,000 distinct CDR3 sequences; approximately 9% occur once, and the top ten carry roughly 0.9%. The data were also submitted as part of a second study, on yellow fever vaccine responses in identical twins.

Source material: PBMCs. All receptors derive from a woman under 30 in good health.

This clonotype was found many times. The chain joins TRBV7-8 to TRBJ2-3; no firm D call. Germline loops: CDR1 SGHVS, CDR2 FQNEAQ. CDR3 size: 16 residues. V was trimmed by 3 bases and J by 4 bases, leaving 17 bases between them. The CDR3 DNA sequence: TGTGCCAGCAGCTTCCCAGACAAGGGATGGGCAGATACGCAGTATTTT. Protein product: CASSFPDKGWADTQYF.

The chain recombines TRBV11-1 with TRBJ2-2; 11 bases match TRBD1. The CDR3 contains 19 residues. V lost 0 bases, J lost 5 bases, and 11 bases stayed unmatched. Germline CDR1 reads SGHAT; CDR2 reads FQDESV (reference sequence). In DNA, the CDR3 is TGTGCCAGCAGCTTAGCGCTAACAGGACAGGGGGCAAGAACCGGGGAGCTGTTTTTT. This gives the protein CASSLALTGQGARTGELFF.

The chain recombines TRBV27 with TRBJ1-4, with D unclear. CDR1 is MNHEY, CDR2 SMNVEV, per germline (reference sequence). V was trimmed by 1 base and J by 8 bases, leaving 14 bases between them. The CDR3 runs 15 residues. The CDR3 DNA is TGTGCCAGCAGTTTATACCAGGATAGAGGAGAAAAACTGTTTTTT. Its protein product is CASSLYQDRGEKLFF.

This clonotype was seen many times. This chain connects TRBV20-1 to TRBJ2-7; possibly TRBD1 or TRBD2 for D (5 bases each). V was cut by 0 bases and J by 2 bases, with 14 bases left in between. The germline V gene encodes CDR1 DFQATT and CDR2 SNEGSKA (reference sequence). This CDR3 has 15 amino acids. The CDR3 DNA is TGCAGTGCTAGAGATATGAGGGGTACCCCCTACGAGCAGTACTTC. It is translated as CSARDMRGTPYEQYF.

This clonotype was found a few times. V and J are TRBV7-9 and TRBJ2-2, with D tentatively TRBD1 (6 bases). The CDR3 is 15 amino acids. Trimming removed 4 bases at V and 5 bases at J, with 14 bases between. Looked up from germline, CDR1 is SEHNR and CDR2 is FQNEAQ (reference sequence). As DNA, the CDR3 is TGTGCCAGCAGCTGGGACACTAAGGGGACCGGGGAGCTGTTTTTT. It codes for CASSWDTKGTGELFF.

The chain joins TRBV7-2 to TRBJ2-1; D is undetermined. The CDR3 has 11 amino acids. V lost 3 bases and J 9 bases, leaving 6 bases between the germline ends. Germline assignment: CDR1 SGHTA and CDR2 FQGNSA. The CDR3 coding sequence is TGTGCCAGCAGCTTCAGGAGTGAGCAGTTCTTC. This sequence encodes CASSFRSEQFF.

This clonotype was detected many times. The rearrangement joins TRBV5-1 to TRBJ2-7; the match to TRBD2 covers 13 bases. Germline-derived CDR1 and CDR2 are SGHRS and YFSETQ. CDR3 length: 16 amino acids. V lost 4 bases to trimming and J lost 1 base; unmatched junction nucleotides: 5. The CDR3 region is CASSSRLAGGSYEQYF. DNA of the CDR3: TGCGCCAGCAGCAGCAGACTAGCGGGGGGTTCCTACGAGCAGTACTTC.

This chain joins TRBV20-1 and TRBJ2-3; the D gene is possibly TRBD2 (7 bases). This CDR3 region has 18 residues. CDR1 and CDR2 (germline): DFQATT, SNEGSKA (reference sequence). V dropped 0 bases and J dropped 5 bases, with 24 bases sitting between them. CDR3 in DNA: TGCAGTGCTAGAGATCACGCTAGAGGGGGGGTCATTCGAGATACGCAGTATTTT. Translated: CSARDHARGGVIRDTQYF.

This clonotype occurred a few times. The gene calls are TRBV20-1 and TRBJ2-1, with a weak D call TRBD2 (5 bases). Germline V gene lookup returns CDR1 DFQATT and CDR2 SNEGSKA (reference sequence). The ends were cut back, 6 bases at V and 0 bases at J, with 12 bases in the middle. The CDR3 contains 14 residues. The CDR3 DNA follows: TGCAGTGCCCCCGGGGATAGCTCCTACAATGAGCAGTTCTTC. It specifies CSAPGDSSYNEQFF.

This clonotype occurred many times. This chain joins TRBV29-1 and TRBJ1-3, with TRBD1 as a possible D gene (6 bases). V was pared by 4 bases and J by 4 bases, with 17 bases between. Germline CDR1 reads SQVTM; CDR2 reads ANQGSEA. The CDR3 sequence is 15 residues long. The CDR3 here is CSVGLGQSSGNTIYF. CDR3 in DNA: TGCAGCGTTGGCCTTGGACAGTCTTCCGGAAACACCATATATTTT. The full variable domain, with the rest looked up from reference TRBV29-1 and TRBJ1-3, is SAVISQKPSRDICQRGTSLTIQCQVDSQVTMMFWYRQQPGQSLTLIATANQGSEATYESGFVIDKFPISRPNLTFSTLTVSNMSPEDSSIYLCSVGLGQSSGNTIYFGEGSWLTVV.

The CDR3 DNA follows: TGCAGTGCTAGAGTCGATCAGCCCCAGCATTTT. This encodes CSARVDQPQHF. The chain is built from TRBV20-1 and TRBJ1-5, with no clear D. Germline V lookup: CDR1 DFQATT, CDR2 SNEGSKA (reference sequence). The CDR3 runs to 11 residues. Trimming took 1 base from V and 5 from J, leaving 3 bases between them.

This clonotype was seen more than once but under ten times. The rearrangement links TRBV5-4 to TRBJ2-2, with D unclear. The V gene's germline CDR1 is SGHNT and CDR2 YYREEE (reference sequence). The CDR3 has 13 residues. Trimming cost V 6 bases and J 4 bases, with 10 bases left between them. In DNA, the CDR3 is TGTGCCAGCACTAAAACTCGCACCGGGGAGCTGTTTTTT. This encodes CASTKTRTGELFF.

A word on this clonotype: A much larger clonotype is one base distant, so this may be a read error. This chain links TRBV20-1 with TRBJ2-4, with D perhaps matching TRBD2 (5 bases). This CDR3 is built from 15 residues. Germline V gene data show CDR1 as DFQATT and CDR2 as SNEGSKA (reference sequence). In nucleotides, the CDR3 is TGCTGTGCTAGAGATTCTAGCTTAGCCAAAAACATTCAGTACTTC. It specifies CCARDSSLAKNIQYF.

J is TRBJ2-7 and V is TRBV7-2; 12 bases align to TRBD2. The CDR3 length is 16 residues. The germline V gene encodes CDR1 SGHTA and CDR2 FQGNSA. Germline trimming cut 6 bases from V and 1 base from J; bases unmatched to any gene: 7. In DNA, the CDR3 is TGTGCCAGCAGTTCCCGGACTAGCGGGACATCCTACGAGCAGTACTTC. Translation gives CASSSRTSGTSYEQYF.

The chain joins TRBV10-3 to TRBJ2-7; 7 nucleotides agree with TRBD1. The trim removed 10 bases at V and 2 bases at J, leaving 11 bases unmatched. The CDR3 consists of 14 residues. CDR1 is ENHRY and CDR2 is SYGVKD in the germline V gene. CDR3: CATATGQQTYEQYF. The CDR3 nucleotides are TGTGCCACCGCAACGGGACAGCAAACCTACGAGCAGTACTTC.

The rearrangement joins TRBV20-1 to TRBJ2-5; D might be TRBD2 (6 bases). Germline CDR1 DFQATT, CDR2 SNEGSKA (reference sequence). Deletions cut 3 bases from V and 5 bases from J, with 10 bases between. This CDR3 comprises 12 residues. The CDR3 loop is CSASSGVETQYF. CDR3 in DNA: TGCAGTGCTAGTTCGGGGGTCGAGACCCAGTACTTC.

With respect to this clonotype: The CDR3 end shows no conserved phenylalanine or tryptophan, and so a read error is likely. The CDR3 protein is CASSFIYTEAFL. CDR3 coding DNA: TGTGCCAGCAGTTTTATTTACACTGAAGCTTTCCTT. The chain links TRBV12-3 or TRBV12-4 to TRBJ1-1; no reliable D call. V was trimmed by 3 bases and J by 3 bases, leaving 5 bases between them. The CDR3 has 12 residues.

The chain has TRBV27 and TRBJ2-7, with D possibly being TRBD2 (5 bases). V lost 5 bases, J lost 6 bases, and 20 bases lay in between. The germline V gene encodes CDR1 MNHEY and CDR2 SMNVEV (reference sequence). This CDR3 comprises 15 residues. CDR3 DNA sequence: TGTGCCAGCAGTCGTCAGAGGGCCCCTAGTATCGAGCAGTACTTC. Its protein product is CASSRQRAPSIEQYF.

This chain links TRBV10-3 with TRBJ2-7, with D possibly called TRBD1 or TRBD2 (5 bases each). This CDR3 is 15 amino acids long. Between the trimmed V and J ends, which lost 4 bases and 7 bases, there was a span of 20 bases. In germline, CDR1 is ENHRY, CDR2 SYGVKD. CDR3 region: CAISVAGTSMGEQYF. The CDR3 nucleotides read TGTGCCATCAGTGTAGCCGGGACGTCCATGGGGGAGCAGTACTTC.

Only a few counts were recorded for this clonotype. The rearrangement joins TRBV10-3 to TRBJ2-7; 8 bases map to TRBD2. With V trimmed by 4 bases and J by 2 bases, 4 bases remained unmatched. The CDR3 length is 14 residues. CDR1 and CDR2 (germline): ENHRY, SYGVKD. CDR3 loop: CAISGGSGAYEQYF. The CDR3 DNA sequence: TGTGCCATCAGTGGGGGTAGCGGGGCCTACGAGCAGTACTTC.

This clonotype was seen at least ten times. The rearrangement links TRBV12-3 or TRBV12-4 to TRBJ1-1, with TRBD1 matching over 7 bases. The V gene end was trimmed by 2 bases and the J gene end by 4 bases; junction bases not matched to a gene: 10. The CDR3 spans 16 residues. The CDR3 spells CASSLLPTGLSTEAFF. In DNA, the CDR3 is TGTGCCAGCAGTTTACTCCCGACAGGGTTGAGCACTGAAGCTTTCTTT.